This entry lists 32 T cell receptor beta chains sequenced from one sample in a study of CD8+ T cells in alopecia areata. Extracted from the samples, RNA was reverse transcribed into cDNA to serve as the sequencing template. The protocol was immunoSEQ multiplex PCR, while the TCRdb copy is restricted to in-frame clones and leaves out a portion. The repertoire consists of 150,000 to 200,000 clones, with 50% to 75% occurring once and the leading ten covering roughly 14%. Sequenced here: CD4+ T cells sorted from blood, sampled at week 0. The receptors here all came from a human donor with alopecia areata.

This chain links TRBV4-1 with TRBJ2-7, with TRBD1 as a possible D gene (6 bases). CDR3 length: 15 residues. Germline V gives CDR1 MGHRA, CDR2 YSYEKL. The V end lost 2 bases, the J end lost 3 bases, and 14 bases lay between the germline ends. The DNA for the CDR3 is TGCGCCAGCAGCCAACCGACTACAGGGATCTACGAGCAGTACTTC. It specifies CASSQPTTGIYEQYF.

This clone was seen more than once but under ten times. The V call is TRBV29-1, the J call TRBJ2-5, with D maybe TRBD1 (5 bases). CDR1 and CDR2 (germline): SQVTM, ANQGSEA. The CDR3 contains 14 residues. Trimming removed 2 bases at V and 5 bases at J, with 15 bases between. The CDR3 reads CSVEKPAKGETQYF. The DNA for the CDR3 is TGCAGCGTTGAAAAGCCCGCGAAGGGGGAGACCCAGTACTTC.

The chain employs TRBV5-6 and TRBJ2-7, with D tentatively TRBD2 (6 bases). The CDR3 runs 14 residues. The germline gives CDR1 SGHDT, CDR2 YYEEEE. Deletions cut 4 bases from V and 3 bases from J, with 14 bases between. The CDR3 sequence is CASSLSGGNYEQYF. The CDR3 DNA reads as TGTGCCAGCAGCCTCAGCGGAGGGAACTACGAGCAGTACTTC.

This chain's CDR3 is CAWKREQLLSPLHF. CDR3 DNA: TGTGCCTGGAAGCGGGAACAGCTCCTTTCACCCCTCCACTTT. The V gene is TRBV30, the J gene TRBJ1-6; D uncertain. The V gene's germline CDR1 is GTSNPN and CDR2 SVGIG (reference sequence). The germline V and J ends were trimmed by 4 bases and 9 bases, with 16 bases remaining between them. The CDR3 totals 14 residues.

This clone was counted only a few times. The chain couples TRBV30 to TRBJ1-5, with 11 positions matching TRBD1. Germline V gives CDR1 GTSNPN, CDR2 SVGIG (reference sequence). The V gene end was trimmed by 3 bases and the J gene end by 4 bases; junction bases not matched to a gene: 5. This CDR3 is 15 amino acids long. CDR3 protein: CAWREGTGGNQPQHF. The CDR3 DNA sequence: TGTGCCTGGAGAGAGGGGACAGGGGGAAATCAGCCCCAGCATTTT.

The V and J genes are TRBV4-2 and TRBJ2-7; 10 bases agree with TRBD2. The CDR3 totals 16 residues. Per germline, CDR1 LGHNA and CDR2 YNFKEQ. The junction had 6 bases not matched to a gene; V was cut back by 0 bases and J by 4 bases. As DNA, the CDR3 is TGTGCCAGCAGCCAAGATCGGGCTAGCGGGGGATACGAGCAGTACTTC. It yields the protein CASSQDRASGGYEQYF.

This clone was seen only a few times. The chain joins TRBV7-2 to TRBJ2-5; 7 nucleotides match TRBD2. Germline loops: CDR1 SGHTA, CDR2 FQGNSA. J lost 5 bases, V lost 5 bases, and 20 bases had no gene match. The CDR3 contains 18 residues. The CDR3 is CASSTKDTLASRGETQYF. The CDR3 coding sequence is TGTGCCAGCAGCACGAAAGACACCCTGGCATCGCGGGGGGAGACCCAGTACTTC.

This sequence joins TRBV18 and TRBJ2-4, with 7 bases that match TRBD1. This CDR3 is built from 14 residues. Unmatched junction bases numbered 4, after V lost 6 bases and J lost 2 bases. Germline-derived CDR1 and CDR2 are KGHSH and LQKENI. The DNA of the CDR3 is TGTGCCAGCTCTCAGGGGGAGACCAAAAACATTCAGTACTTC. Its translation: CASSQGETKNIQYF.

The chain links TRBV15 to TRBJ2-3; D gene unclear. The germline gives CDR1 LNHNV, CDR2 YYDKDF (reference sequence). This CDR3 is built from 13 residues. V was shortened by 0 bases and J by 8 bases, with 9 bases between the two germline ends. The CDR3 is CATSRDSPGTQYF. In DNA, the CDR3 is TGTGCCACCAGCAGAGATTCACCTGGTACGCAGTATTTT. The full variable domain, with the rest looked up from reference TRBV15 and TRBJ2-3, is DAMVIQNPRYQVTQFGKPVTLSCSQTLNHNVMYWYQQKSSQAPKLLFHYYDKDFNNEADTPDNFQSRRPNTSFCFLDIRSPGLGDTAMYLCATSRDSPGTQYFGPGTRLTVL.

This clone was observed a few times. The chain employs TRBV5-1 and TRBJ2-5; D is undetermined. V was shortened by 4 bases and J by 4 bases, with 8 bases between the two germline ends. This CDR3 is 12 amino acids long. Per germline, CDR1 SGHRS and CDR2 YFSETQ. The CDR3 region has the DNA TGCGCCAGCAGCCTCACGGGAGAGACCCAGTACTTC. This translates into CASSLTGETQYF.

The table lists this clone with a few counts. The J gene is TRBJ1-1, the V gene TRBV4-1, with a weak D call TRBD1 (6 bases). Trimming took off 4 bases at V and 0 bases at J, with 15 bases between the two ends. CDR1 and CDR2 from the germline V gene are MGHRA and YSYEKL. This CDR3 is 16 amino acids long. CDR3 protein: CASSLGTGKMNTEAFF. The CDR3 DNA follows: TGCGCCAGCAGCCTAGGAACAGGGAAAATGAACACTGAAGCTTTCTTT.

The CDR3: CASSQEVGPAFF. The CDR3 DNA reads as TGCGCCAGCAGCCAAGAGGTTGGCCCAGCTTTCTTT. V gene TRBV4-1 combines with J gene TRBJ1-1; D is unresolved. V dropped 0 bases and J dropped 10 bases, with 9 bases sitting between them. CDR1 is MGHRA, CDR2 YSYEKL, per germline. This CDR3 spans 12 amino acids.

V gene TRBV7-3 combines with J gene TRBJ2-2; D uncertain. There are 15 residues in the CDR3. Between the trimmed V and J ends, which lost 0 bases and 7 bases, there was a span of 12 bases. Germline V gives CDR1 SGHTA, CDR2 FQGTGA. This chain's CDR3 is CASSLTKGSGGELFF. In DNA form, the CDR3 reads TGTGCCAGCAGCTTAACTAAAGGTTCGGGCGGGGAGCTGTTTTTT.

A few counts support this clone. The chain couples TRBV6-5 to TRBJ2-7; 10 nucleotides agree with TRBD1. J was trimmed by 6 bases and V by 0 bases; bases with no gene match: 2. This CDR3 has 14 residues. Germline V gene lookup returns CDR1 MNHEY and CDR2 SVGAGI. CDR3 nucleotide sequence: TGTGCCAGCAGTTACTCGAGGGACAGGGGCGAGCAGTACTTC. It codes for CASSYSRDRGEQYF.

This clone was seen a handful of times. This chain uses TRBV15 with TRBJ2-1, with D perhaps TRBD2 (6 bases). CDR3 length: 15 residues. Trimming cost V 1 base and J 5 bases, with 12 bases left between them. CDR1 and CDR2 (germline): LNHNV, YYDKDF (reference sequence). CDR3 protein: CATSRAPTRDNEQFF. CDR3 DNA: TGTGCCACCAGCAGAGCTCCGACTAGGGACAATGAGCAGTTCTTC.

The gene calls are TRBV29-1 and TRBJ2-5; D tentatively reads TRBD1 or TRBD2 (5 bases each). CDR1 and CDR2 from the germline V gene are SQVTM and ANQGSEA. There are 12 residues in the CDR3. V was shortened by 7 bases and J by 2 bases, with 11 bases between the two germline ends. CDR3 DNA: TGCAGCGCTCGGGGCGGACAAGAGACCCAGTACTTC. Protein sequence: CSARGGQETQYF.

V is TRBV29-1 and J is TRBJ2-7, with D possibly being TRBD1 or TRBD2 (5 bases each). This CDR3 region has 11 residues. Germline V gene lookup returns CDR1 SQVTM and CDR2 ANQGSEA. V was clipped by 4 bases and J by 3 bases, with 7 bases between them. DNA for the CDR3: TGCAGCGTTGGGGACGGCTACGAGCAGTACTTC. Translation gives CSVGDGYEQYF.

This chain links TRBV2 with TRBJ2-3; D is undetermined. The CDR3 totals 11 residues. V lost 7 bases, J lost 3 bases, and 5 bases lay in between. Germline lookup yields CDR1 SNHLY and CDR2 FYNNEI. CDR3 DNA: TGTGCCAGCAAGGGTACAGATACGCAGTATTTT. It translates to CASKGTDTQYF.

This clone has just a few counts. The rearrangement uses TRBV2 and TRBJ1-5; D is possibly TRBD1 (5 bases). Deletions cut 2 bases from V and 4 bases from J, with 9 bases between. The CDR3 extends over 14 amino acids. Germline lookup yields CDR1 SNHLY and CDR2 FYNNEI. This CDR3 is CASSENRFNQPQHF. In nucleotides, the CDR3 is TGTGCCAGCAGTGAAAACAGGTTTAATCAGCCCCAGCATTTT.

This clone was counted between two and nine times. V is TRBV25-1 and J is TRBJ2-6; D gene uncertain. The germline CDR1 and CDR2 sequences are MGHDK and SYGVNS. CDR3 length equals 16 residues. V lost 3 bases, J lost 0 bases, and 9 bases lay in between. The CDR3 is CASSEPGYSGANVLTF. The CDR3 DNA follows: TGTGCCAGCAGTGAGCCAGGTTACTCTGGGGCCAACGTCCTGACTTTC.

The gene calls are TRBV5-5 and TRBJ1-2; D is ambiguous. The germline gives CDR1 SGHKS, CDR2 YYEKEE (reference sequence). The CDR3 extends over 14 amino acids. The V gene lost 4 bases and the J gene lost 2 bases, with 12 bases spanning the gap. Written as DNA, the CDR3 is TGTGCCAGCAGCCGAGACCAGGTGAACTATGGCTACACCTTC. The encoded protein is CASSRDQVNYGYTF.

Notes on this clone: A read error is possible here, since a much larger clone lies one base away. The chain links TRBV7-8 to TRBJ2-1; 7 nucleotides agree with TRBD1. This CDR3 is built from 15 residues. Per germline, CDR1 SGHVS and CDR2 FQNEAQ. Losses at the gene ends were 4 bases for V and 10 bases for J; bases not matched to a gene: 13. The CDR3 is CASSSTTGLSYEQFF. The CDR3 DNA follows: TGTGCCAGCAGCTCCACGACAGGGCTCTCCTACGAGCAGTTCTTC. Variable domain in full (rest from reference TRBV7-8 and TRBJ2-1): GAGVSQSPRYKVAKRGQDVALRCDPISGHVSLFWYQQALGQGPEFLTYFQNEAQLDKSGLPSDRFFAERPEGSVSTLKIQRTQQEDSAVYLCASSSTTGLSYEQFFGPGTRLTVL.

The chain employs TRBV6-1 and TRBJ2-2; 10 bases fit TRBD2. Germline lookup yields CDR1 MNHNS and CDR2 SASEGT. The CDR3 is 16 residues long. After removal of 0 bases from V and 7 bases from J, the junction contained 5 bases not matched to a gene. CDR3 DNA sequence: TGTGCCAGCAGTGAAGCTAGCGGGGGGCCTTTCGGGGAGCTGTTTTTT. Translation: CASSEASGGPFGELFF.

This clone occurred once. The chain has TRBV15 and TRBJ1-6; a weak D match, TRBD1 (5 bases). Germline CDR1 and CDR2: LNHNV and YYDKDF (reference sequence). V shed 1 base and J shed 0 bases, with 10 bases lying between them. The CDR3 totals 17 residues. In nucleotides, the CDR3 is TGTGCCACCAGCAGAGGATCCGGGGGCTCCTATAATTCACCCCTCCACTTT. This sequence encodes CATSRGSGGSYNSPLHF.

This clone was recorded a few times. The chain combines TRBV29-1 with TRBJ1-1; D gene unclear. The CDR3 extends over 12 amino acids. CDR1 is SQVTM and CDR2 is ANQGSEA in the germline V gene. Trimming shortened V by 6 bases and J by 6 bases, and 14 bases separated the two germline ends. This CDR3 reads CSVAPRAAEAFF. The CDR3 DNA is TGCAGCGTCGCCCCCCGGGCCGCTGAAGCTTTCTTT.

This clone has more than one count but fewer than ten. The chain employs TRBV14 and TRBJ2-7, with D hard to call. The length of the CDR3 is 12 residues. In germline, CDR1 is SGHDN, CDR2 FVKESK. V was clipped by 2 bases and J by 10 bases, with 12 bases between them. The CDR3 here is CASSQHVMIQYF. The CDR3 coding sequence is TGTGCCAGCAGCCAACACGTCATGATACAGTACTTC.

This clone was picked up a small number of times. V is TRBV29-1 and J is TRBJ2-1, with 7 bases identical to TRBD2. V shed 7 bases, J shed 8 bases, and the junction held 5 bases outside the gene matches. Germline V gives CDR1 SQVTM, CDR2 ANQGSEA. The CDR3 is made up of 11 amino acids. The chain's CDR3 is CSGGGSDEQFF. CDR3 nucleotide sequence: TGCAGCGGGGGAGGGTCGGATGAGCAGTTCTTC.

The chain links TRBV29-1 to TRBJ2-2; D might be TRBD1 (6 bases). The CDR3 has 13 amino acids. The germline CDR1 and CDR2 sequences are SQVTM and ANQGSEA. Between the trimmed V and J ends, which lost 4 bases and 1 base, there was a span of 7 bases. The CDR3 coding sequence is TGCAGCGTTGGGACAGAGAACACCGGGGAGCTGTTTTTT. Translation: CSVGTENTGELFF.

The chain joins TRBV9 to TRBJ2-1; 9 bases are shared with TRBD2. The CDR3 loop spans 15 amino acids. The V segment lost 3 bases and the J segment 10 bases; nucleotides outside the gene matches: 11. Germline CDR1 reads SGDLS; CDR2 reads YYNGEE. As DNA, the CDR3 is TGTGCCAGCAGCGAGGAGGGACTAGCTTTCAGGGAGCAGTTCTTC. This encodes CASSEEGLAFREQFF.

The chain links TRBV30 to TRBJ1-1, with a weak D call TRBD1 (5 bases). Trimming took 2 bases from V and 4 from J, leaving 14 bases between them. The CDR3 length is 14 residues. Germline CDR1 GTSNPN, CDR2 SVGIG (reference sequence). CDR3 in DNA: TGTGCCTGGAGTCTACAGGTGCCGGGCACTGAAGCTTTCTTT. Amino acids: CAWSLQVPGTEAFF. The whole variable domain, remainder taken from reference TRBV30 and TRBJ1-1, is SQTIHQWPATLVQPVGSPLSLECTVEGTSNPNLYWYRQAAGRGLQLLFYSVGIGQISSEVPQNLSASRPQDRQFILSSKKLLLSDSGFYLCAWSLQVPGTEAFFGQGTRLTVV.

The chain joins TRBV30 to TRBJ1-1; a weak D match, TRBD1 (6 bases). Germline V gene lookup returns CDR1 GTSNPN and CDR2 SVGIG (reference sequence). The CDR3 runs to 14 residues. Trimming left V 0 bases short and J 1 base short, with 9 bases between. The chain's CDR3 is CAWSVQQGNTEAFF. The CDR3 DNA is TGTGCCTGGAGTGTACAACAGGGGAACACTGAAGCTTTCTTT.

The genes are TRBV20-1 and TRBJ2-3; D assignment may be TRBD1 or TRBD2 (6 bases each). This CDR3 is 11 amino acids long. Trimming took off 6 bases at V and 5 bases at J, with 9 bases between the two ends. CDR1 is DFQATT and CDR2 is SNEGSKA in the germline V gene (reference sequence). CDR3 nucleotide sequence: TGCAGTGCAAAGGGGGGAGATACGCAGTATTTT. Encoded protein: CSAKGGDTQYF.